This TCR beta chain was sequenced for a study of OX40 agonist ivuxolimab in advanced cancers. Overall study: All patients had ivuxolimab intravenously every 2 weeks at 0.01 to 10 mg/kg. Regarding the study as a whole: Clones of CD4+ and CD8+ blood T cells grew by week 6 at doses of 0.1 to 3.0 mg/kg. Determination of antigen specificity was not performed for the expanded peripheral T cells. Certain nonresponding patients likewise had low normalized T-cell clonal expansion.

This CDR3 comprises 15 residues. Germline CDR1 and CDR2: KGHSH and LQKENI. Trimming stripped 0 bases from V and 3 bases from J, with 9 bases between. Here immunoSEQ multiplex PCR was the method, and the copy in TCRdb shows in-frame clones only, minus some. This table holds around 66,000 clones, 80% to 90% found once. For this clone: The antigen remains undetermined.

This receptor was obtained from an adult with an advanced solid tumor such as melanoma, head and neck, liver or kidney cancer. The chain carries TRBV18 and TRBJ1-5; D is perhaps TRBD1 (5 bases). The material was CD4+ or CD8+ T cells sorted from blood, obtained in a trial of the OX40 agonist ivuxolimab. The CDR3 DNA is TGTGCCAGCTCACCACCGGGACGGTCCAATCAGCCCCAGCATTTT. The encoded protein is CASSPPGRSNQPQHF.